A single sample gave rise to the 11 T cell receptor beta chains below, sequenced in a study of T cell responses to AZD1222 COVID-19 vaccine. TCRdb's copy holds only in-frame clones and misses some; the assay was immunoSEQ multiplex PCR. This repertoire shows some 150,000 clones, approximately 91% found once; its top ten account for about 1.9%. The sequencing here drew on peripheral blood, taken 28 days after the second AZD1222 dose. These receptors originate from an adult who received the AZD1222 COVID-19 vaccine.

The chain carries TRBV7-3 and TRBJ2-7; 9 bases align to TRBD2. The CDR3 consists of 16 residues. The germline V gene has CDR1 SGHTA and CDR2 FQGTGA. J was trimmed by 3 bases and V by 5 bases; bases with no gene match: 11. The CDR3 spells CASSLQPGTSFYEQYF. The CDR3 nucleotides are TGTGCCAGCAGCCTACAACCCGGGACTAGCTTCTACGAGCAGTACTTC.

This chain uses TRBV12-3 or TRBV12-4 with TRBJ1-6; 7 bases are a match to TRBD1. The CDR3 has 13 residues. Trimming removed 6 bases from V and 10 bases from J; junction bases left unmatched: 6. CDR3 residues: CASSPTGSSPLHF. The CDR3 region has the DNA TGTGCCAGCAGCCCGACAGGGTCCTCACCCCTCCACTTT.

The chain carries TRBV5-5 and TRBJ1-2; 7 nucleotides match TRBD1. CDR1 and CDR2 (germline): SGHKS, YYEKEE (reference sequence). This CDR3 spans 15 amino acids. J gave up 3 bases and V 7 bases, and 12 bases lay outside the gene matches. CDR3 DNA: TGTGCCAGCTCTAATAGGGAGGGGGCGCACTATGGCTACACCTTC. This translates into CASSNREGAHYGYTF.

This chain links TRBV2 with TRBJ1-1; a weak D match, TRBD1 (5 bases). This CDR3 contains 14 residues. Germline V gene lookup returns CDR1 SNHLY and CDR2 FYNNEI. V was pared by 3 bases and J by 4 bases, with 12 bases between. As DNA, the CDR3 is TGTGCCAGCAGTGACGGGGAGAGGGGCACTGAAGCTTTCTTT. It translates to CASSDGERGTEAFF.

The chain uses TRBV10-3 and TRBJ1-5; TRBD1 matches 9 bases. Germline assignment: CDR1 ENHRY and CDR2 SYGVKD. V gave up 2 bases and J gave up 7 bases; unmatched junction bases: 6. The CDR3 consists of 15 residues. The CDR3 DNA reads TGTGCCATCAGTGAGCGCACAGGGGGCGCCCAGCCCCAGCATTTT. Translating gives CAISERTGGAQPQHF.

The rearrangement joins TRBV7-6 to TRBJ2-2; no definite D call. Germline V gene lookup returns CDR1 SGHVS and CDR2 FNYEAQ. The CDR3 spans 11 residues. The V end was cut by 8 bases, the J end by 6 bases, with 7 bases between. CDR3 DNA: TGTGCCAGCGTAGGCTCCGGGGAGCTGTTTTTT. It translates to CASVGSGELFF.

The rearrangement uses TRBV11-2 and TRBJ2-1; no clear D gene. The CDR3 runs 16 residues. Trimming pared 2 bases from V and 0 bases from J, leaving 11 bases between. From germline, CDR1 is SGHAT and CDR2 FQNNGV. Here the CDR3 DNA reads TGTGCCAGCAGCTTAAGTAGTTCCCGCTCCTACAATGAGCAGTTCTTC. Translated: CASSLSSSRSYNEQFF. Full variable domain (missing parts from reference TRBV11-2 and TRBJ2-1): EAGVAQSPRYKIIEKRQSVAFWCNPISGHATLYWYQQILGQGPKLLIQFQNNGVVDDSQLPKDRFSAERLKGVDSTLKIQPAKLEDSAVYLCASSLSSSRSYNEQFFGPGTRLTVL.

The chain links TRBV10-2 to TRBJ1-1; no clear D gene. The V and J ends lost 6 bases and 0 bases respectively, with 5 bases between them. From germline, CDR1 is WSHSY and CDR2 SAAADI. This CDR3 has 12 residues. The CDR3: CASRGMNTEAFF. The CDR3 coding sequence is TGCGCCAGCAGGGGTATGAACACTGAAGCTTTCTTT.

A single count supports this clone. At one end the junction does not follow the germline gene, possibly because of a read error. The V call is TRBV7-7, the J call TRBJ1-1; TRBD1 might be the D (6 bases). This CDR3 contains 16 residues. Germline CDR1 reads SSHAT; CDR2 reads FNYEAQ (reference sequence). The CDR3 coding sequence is TGTGCTAGCAGCACATCCCAGGGGACTGGACGCACTGAAGCTTTCTTT. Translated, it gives CASSTSQGTGRTEAFF.

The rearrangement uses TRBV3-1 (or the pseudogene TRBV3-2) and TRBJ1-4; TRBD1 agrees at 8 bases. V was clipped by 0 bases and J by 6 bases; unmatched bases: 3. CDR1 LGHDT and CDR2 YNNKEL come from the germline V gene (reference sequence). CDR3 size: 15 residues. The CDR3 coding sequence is TGTGCCAGCAGCCAAGAGGACAGGGAGGATGAAAAACTGTTTTTT. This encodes CASSQEDREDEKLFF.

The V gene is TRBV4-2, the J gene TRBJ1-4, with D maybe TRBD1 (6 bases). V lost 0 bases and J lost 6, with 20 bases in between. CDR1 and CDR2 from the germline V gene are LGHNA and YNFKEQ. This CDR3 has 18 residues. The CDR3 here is CASSQEMGYRAVDEKLFF. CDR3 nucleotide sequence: TGTGCCAGCAGCCAAGAAATGGGGTACAGGGCGGTGGATGAAAAACTGTTTTTT.